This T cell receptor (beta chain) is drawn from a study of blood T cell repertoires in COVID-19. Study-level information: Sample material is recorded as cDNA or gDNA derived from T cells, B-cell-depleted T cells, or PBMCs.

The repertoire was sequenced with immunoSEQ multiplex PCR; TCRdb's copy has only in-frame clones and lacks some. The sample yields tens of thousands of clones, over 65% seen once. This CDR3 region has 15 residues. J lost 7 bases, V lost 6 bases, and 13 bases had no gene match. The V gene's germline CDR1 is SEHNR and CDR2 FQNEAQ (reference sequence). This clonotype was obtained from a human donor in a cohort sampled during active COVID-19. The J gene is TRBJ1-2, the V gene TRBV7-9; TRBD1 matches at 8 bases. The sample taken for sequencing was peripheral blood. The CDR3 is CASSWNSDRASGYTF. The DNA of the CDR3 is TGTGCCAGCAGTTGGAATTCGGACAGGGCGAGTGGCTACACCTTC.